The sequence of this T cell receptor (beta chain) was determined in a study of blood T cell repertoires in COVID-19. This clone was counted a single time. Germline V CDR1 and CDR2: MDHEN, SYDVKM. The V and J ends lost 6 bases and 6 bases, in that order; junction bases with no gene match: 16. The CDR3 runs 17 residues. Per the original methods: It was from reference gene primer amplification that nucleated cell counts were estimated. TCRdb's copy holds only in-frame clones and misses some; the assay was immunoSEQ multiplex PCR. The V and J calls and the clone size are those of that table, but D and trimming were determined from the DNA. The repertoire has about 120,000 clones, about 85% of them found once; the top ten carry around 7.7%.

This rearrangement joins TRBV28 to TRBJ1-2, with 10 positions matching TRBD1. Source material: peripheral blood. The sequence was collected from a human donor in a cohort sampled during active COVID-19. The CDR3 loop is CASSLAGTGALGDGYTF. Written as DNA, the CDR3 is TGTGCCAGCAGCCTCGCCGGGACAGGGGCCCTAGGTGATGGCTACACCTTC.